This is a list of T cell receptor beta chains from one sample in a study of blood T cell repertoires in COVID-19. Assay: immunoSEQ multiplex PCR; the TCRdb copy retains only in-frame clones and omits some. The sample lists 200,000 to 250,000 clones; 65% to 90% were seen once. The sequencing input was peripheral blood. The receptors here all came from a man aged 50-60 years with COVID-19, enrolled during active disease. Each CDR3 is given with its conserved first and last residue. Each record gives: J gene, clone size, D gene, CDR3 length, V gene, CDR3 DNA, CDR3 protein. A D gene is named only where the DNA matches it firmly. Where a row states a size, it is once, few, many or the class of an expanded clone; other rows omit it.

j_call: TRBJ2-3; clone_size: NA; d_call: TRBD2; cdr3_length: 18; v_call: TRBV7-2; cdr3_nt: TGTGCCAGCAGCTTAAGGCCTCGAGGACTAGCGGGGCAGGGTACGCAGTATTTT; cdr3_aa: CASSLRPRGLAGQGTQYF
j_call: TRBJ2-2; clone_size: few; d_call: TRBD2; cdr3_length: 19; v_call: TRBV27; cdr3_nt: TGTGCCAGCAGTCCCCGACTAGCGGGGGGTGTAACGAACACCGGGGAGCTGTTTTTT; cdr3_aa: CASSPRLAGGVTNTGELFF
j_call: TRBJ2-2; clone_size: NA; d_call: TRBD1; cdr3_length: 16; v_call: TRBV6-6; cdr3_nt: TGTGCCAGCAGTTACTCGAACAGGGGGCAAACCGGGGAGCTGTTTTTT; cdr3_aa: CASSYSNRGQTGELFF
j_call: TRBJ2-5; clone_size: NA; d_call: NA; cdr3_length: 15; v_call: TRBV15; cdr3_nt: TGTGCCACCAGCAGAGGGCAGGGAATTGGGGAGACCCAGTACTTC; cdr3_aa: CATSRGQGIGETQYF
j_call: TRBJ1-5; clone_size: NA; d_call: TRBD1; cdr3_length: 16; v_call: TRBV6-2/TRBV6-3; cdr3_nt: TGTGCCAGCAGTTATCGGACAGGGGAGGTCAATCAGCCCCAGCATTTT; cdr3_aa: CASSYRTGEVNQPQHF
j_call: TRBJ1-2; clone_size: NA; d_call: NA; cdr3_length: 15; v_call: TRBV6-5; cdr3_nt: TGTGCCAGCAGTCCCGGTGGAGGTCTACCCTATGGCTACACCTTC; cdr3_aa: CASSPGGGLPYGYTF
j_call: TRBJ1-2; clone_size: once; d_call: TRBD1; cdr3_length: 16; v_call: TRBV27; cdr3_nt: TGTGCCAGCAGTTTCGACCCTAGGACAGGGGGGAGCGGCTACACCTTC; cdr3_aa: CASSFDPRTGGSGYTF
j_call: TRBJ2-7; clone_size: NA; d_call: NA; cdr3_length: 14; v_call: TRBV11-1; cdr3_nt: TGTGCCAGCAGCGAGCCGGGACAAGGATACGAGCAGTACTTC; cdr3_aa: CASSEPGQGYEQYF
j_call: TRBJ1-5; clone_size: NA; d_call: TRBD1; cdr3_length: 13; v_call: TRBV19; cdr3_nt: TGTGCCAGTAGTCAGGGGGGCAATCAGCCCCAGCATTTT; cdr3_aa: CASSQGGNQPQHF
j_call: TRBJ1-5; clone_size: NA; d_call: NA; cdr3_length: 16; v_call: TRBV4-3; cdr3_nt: TGCGCCAGCAGCCAAGTAGCAGGGGATTTTAATCAGCCCCAGCATTTT; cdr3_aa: CASSQVAGDFNQPQHF
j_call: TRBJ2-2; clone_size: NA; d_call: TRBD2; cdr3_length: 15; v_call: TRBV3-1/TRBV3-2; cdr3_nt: TGTGCCAGCAGCCACGGGGGGGCGAACACCGGGGAGCTGTTTTTT; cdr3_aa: CASSHGGANTGELFF
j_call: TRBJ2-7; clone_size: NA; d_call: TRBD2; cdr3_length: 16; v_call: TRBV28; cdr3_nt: TGTGCCAGCAGCCTCCGACTAGCCGGATTGCAGTACGAGCAGTACTTC; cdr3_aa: CASSLRLAGLQYEQYF
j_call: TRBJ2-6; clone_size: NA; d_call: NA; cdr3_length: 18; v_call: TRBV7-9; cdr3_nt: TGTGCCAGCAGCTTAGATCGGGGTCGGGACTCTGGGGCCAACGTCCTGACTTTC; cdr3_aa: CASSLDRGRDSGANVLTF
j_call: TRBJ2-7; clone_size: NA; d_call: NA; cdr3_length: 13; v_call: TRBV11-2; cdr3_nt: TGTGCCAGCAGCCACCTTACTCGGTACGAGCAGTACTTC; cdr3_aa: CASSHLTRYEQYF
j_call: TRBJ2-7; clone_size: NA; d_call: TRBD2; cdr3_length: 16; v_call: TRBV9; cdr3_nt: TGTGCCAGCAGCAAATCCGGGACTAGTGTATCCTACGAGCAGTACTTC; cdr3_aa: CASSKSGTSVSYEQYF
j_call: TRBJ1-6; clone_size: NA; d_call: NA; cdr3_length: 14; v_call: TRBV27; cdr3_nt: TGTGCCAGCAGTTTGGAAAGACTCAATTCACCCCTCCACTTT; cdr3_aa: CASSLERLNSPLHF
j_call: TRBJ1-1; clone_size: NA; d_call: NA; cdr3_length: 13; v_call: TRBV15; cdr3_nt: TGTGCCACCAGCCACCTACGAGGGACTGAAGCTTTCTTT; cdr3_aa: CATSHLRGTEAFF
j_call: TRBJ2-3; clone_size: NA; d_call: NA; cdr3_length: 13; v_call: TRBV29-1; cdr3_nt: TGCAGCGTTGCACGGCAGGGTGTAGATACGCAGTATTTT; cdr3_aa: CSVARQGVDTQYF
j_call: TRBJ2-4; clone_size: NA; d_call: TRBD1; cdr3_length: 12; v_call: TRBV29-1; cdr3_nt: TGCAGCGTTGGACAGGGGGTTGACATTCAGTACTTC; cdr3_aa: CSVGQGVDIQYF
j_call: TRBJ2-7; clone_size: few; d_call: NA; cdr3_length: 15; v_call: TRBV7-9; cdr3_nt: TGTGCCAGCAGCCCCTCCCGGGTCATGGACTACGAGCAGTACTTC; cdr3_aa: CASSPSRVMDYEQYF
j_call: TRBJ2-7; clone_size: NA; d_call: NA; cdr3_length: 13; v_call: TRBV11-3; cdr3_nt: TGTGCCAGCTCCAGGACAGTCTCCTACGAGCAGTACTTC; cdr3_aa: CASSRTVSYEQYF
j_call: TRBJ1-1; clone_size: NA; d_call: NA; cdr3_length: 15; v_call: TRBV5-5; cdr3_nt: TGTGCCAGCAGTCTGGGGCGTGGACAGAACACTGAAGCTTTCTTT; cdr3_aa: CASSLGRGQNTEAFF
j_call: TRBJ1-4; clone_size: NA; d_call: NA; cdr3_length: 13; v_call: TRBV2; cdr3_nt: TGTGCCAGCGAAGGAGCAACTAATGAAAAACTGTTTTTT; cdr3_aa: CASEGATNEKLFF
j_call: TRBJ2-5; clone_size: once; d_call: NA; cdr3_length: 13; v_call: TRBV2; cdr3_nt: TGTGCCAGCAGTGAAGAGGGGGTAGAGACCCAGTACTTC; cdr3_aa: CASSEEGVETQYF
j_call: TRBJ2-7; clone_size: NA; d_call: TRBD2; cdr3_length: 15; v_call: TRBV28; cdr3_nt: TGTGCCAGCAGTACCATAGCGGGGAGCTCCTACGAGCAGTACTTC; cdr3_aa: CASSTIAGSSYEQYF
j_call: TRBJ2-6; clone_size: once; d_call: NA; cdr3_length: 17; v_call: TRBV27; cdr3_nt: TGTGCCAGCAGTTTGGCACAGGGAAAATCTGGGGCCAACGTCCTGACTTTC; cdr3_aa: CASSLAQGKSGANVLTF
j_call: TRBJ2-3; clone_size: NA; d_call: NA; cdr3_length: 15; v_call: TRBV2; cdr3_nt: TGTGCCAGCAGTGGAGGTCTACCCCGCACAGATACGCAGTATTTT; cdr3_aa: CASSGGLPRTDTQYF
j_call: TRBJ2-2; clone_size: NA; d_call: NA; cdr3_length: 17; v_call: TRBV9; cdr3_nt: TGTGCCAGCAGCGTAGAGCTTCCTAGCGCAAACACCGGGGAGCTGTTTTTT; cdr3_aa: CASSVELPSANTGELFF
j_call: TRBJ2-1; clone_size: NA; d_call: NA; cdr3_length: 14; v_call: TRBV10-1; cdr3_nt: TGCGCCAGCAGTGAGGGCAGGGGAATCAATGAGCAGTTCTTC; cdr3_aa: CASSEGRGINEQFF
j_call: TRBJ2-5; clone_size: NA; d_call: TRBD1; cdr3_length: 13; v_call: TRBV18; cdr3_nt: TGTGCCAGCTCCAGGGACAGGCAAGAGACCCAGTACTTC; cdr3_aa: CASSRDRQETQYF
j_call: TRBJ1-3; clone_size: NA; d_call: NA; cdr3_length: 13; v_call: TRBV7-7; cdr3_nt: TGTGCCAGCAGCCCGTTCTCTGGAAACACCATATATTTT; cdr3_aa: CASSPFSGNTIYF
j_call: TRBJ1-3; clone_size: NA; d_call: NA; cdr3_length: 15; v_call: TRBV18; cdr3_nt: TGTGCCAGCTCTCCACAGGACAGCTCTGGAAACACCATATATTTT; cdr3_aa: CASSPQDSSGNTIYF
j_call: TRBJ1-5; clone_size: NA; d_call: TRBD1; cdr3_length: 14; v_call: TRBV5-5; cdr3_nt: TGTGCCAGCAGCCCCGGGACAGGGGCACGGCCCCAGCATTTT; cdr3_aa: CASSPGTGARPQHF
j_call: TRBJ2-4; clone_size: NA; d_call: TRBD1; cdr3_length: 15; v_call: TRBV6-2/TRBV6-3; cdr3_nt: TGTGCCAGCAGTTACTCCGGGACAGTCGAAAACATTCAGTACTTC; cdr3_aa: CASSYSGTVENIQYF
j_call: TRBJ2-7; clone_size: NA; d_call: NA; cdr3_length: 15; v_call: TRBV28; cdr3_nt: TGTGCCAGCAGGGCAGGGACTGCAGGGGGCTACGAGCAGTACTTC; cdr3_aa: CASRAGTAGGYEQYF
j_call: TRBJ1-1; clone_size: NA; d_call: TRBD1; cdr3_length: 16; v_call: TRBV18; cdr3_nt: TGTGCCAGCTCACCAATCCGGGACAGGGGGAGAACTGAAGCTTTCTTT; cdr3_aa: CASSPIRDRGRTEAFF
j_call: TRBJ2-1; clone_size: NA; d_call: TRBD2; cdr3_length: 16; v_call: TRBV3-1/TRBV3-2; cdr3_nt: TGTGCCAGCAGCCAAGATTGGCGGGAGGGCTACAATGAGCAGTTCTTC; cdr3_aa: CASSQDWREGYNEQFF
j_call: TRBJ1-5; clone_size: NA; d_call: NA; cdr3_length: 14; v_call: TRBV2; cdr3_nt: TGTGCCAGCAGCACCCAGGGTTTGGGTCAGCCCCAGCATTTT; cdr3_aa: CASSTQGLGQPQHF
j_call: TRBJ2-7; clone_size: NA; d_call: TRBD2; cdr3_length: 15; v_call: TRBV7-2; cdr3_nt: TGTGCCAGCAGCCTCAAGCGGGGGCCTTCCTACGAGCAGTACTTC; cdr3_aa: CASSLKRGPSYEQYF
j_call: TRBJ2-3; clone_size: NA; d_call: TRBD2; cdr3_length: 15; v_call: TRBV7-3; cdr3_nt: TGTGCCAGCAGCTCGGGACTAGAGGTGACAGATACGCAGTATTTT; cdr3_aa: CASSSGLEVTDTQYF
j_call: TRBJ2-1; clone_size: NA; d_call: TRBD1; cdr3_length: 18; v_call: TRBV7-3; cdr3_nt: TGTGCCAGCAGCCTCACAGGGGGCGCGGTCCGAAAAGGCAATGAGCAGTTCTTC; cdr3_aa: CASSLTGGAVRKGNEQFF
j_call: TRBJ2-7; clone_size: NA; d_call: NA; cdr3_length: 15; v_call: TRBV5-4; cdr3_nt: TGTGCCAGCAGCTCGGTCGGGACTGCATCCTACGAGCAGTACTTC; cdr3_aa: CASSSVGTASYEQYF
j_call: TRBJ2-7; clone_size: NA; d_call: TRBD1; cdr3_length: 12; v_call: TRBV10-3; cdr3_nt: TGTGCCATAAGGACAGGGGCCCACGAGCAGTACTTC; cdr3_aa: CAIRTGAHEQYF
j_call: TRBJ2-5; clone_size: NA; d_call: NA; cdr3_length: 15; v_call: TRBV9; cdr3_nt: TGTGCCAGCAGCGTAGCAGGGGGGAGAGTAGAGACCCAGTACTTC; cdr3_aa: CASSVAGGRVETQYF
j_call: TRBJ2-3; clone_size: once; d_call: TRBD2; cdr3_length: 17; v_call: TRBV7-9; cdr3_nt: TGTGCCAGCAACCCGCGGTCTAGCGGGCCCACACGGGATACGCAGTATTTT; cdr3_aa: CASNPRSSGPTRDTQYF
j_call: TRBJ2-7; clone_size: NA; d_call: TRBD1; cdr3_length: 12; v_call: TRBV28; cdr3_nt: TGTGCCAGCAGTCCCGACAGGGGCGAGCAGTACTTC; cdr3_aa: CASSPDRGEQYF
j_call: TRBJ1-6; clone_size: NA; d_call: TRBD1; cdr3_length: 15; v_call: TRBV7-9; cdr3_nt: TGTGCCAGCAGCTTAGGGACAGGGATTAATTCACCCCTCCACTTT; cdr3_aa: CASSLGTGINSPLHF